This entry describes one T cell receptor (beta chain). As yet, its antigen is unknown. PCR involved 60 Vbeta and 13 Jbeta primers. Assay used: immunoSEQ multiplex PCR; TCRdb lists only in-frame clones, some missing. The sample records around 120,000 clones, roughly 82% being singletons. V shed 5 bases and J 2 bases; nucleotides not matched to a gene: 6. Germline values: CDR1 SEHNR, CDR2 FQNEAQ (reference sequence). This CDR3 has 14 residues. The sample comes from a study of cytomegalovirus exposure and HLA in healthy donors. Points from the study as a whole: High specificity and sensitivity for cytomegalovirus status were reported for the classifier. As was reported, the HLA-A and HLA-B alleles of most subjects were accurately predicted from TCR beta sequences.

The sequencing input was PBMCs. The genes are TRBV7-9 and TRBJ2-7; 7 nucleotides match TRBD1. This clonotype originated in a male donor in good health and CMV-seropositive. CDR3 nucleotides: TGTGCCAGCAGCCCGGGGACAGCCCCCTACGAGCAGTACTTC. Translated, it gives CASSPGTAPYEQYF.